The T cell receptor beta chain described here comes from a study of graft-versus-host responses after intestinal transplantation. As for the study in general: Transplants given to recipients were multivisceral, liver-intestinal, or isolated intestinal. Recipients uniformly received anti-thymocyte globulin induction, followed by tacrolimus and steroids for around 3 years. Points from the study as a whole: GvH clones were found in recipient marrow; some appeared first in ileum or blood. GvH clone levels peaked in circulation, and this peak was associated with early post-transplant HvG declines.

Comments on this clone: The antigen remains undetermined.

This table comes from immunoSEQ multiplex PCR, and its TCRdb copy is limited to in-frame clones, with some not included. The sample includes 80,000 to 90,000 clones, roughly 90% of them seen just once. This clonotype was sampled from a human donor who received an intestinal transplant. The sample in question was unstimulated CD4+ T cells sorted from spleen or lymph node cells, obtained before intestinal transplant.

The CDR3 DNA reads as TGTGCTAGTGGGCCGGGATTCCACAATGAGCAGTTCTTC. This gives the protein CASGPGFHNEQFF. The chain is built from TRBV12-5 and TRBJ2-1, with D tentatively TRBD2 (5 bases). Germline V gene sequence: CDR1 LGHNT, CDR2 FRNRAP. CDR3 length equals 13 residues. V was cut by 6 bases and J by 5 bases, with 11 bases left in between.